This is a list of T cell receptor beta chains from one sample in a study of T cell responses to AZD1222 COVID-19 vaccine. The method was immunoSEQ multiplex PCR; TCRdb's version includes in-frame clones alone and lacks a portion of them. There are some 170,000 clones in the sample; about 87% occur only once, and 3.5% to 5.5% lies in the top ten. The sample was peripheral blood, taken 28 days after the second dose of the MenACWY control vaccine. The receptors derive from an adult who received the MenACWY meningococcal vaccine as a control. Each CDR3 is given with its conserved first and last residue. The order of the fields is clone size, J gene, V gene, CDR3 length, D gene, CDR3 DNA, CDR3 protein. D genes are given only for firm matches. Not every row has a clone size; where given, it reads once, few, many or a size class.

>.|TRBJ2-3|TRBV3-1/TRBV3-2|12|.
TGTGCCAGCAGCCAGGAGACAGATACGCAGTATTTT
CASSQETDTQYF
>few|TRBJ1-2|TRBV11-1|13|.
TGTGCCAGCAGCTTAGGTCAGTCGTATGGCTACACCTTC
CASSLGQSYGYTF
>.|TRBJ2-2|TRBV5-8|15|.
TGTGCCAGCAGCTTGGATTTGGGGGGTCCCGGGGAGCTGTTTTTT
CASSLDLGGPGELFF
>.|TRBJ2-7|TRBV6-2/TRBV6-3|15|TRBD1
TGTGCCAGCAGTTACTCAGGGACAGGCTCCTACGAGCAGTACTTC
CASSYSGTGSYEQYF
>.|TRBJ2-7|TRBV6-5|14|TRBD1
TGTGCCAGCAGGTATACAGGGGAATACTACGAGCAGTACTTC
CASRYTGEYYEQYF
>.|TRBJ1-5|TRBV7-2|13|.
TGTGCCAGCACCCAAGGTGACCATCAGCCCCAGCATTTT
CASTQGDHQPQHF
>.|TRBJ1-1|TRBV28|14|.
TGTGCCAGCAGTTTGCAGAACATGAACACTGAAGCTTTCTTT
CASSLQNMNTEAFF
>.|TRBJ1-2|TRBV28|12|.
TGTGCCAGTTCAAACCCACAGTATGGCTACACCTTC
CASSNPQYGYTF
>.|TRBJ1-2|TRBV6-5|14|TRBD1
TGTGCCAGCAACCGGGACAGGGGTGTGTTAGGCTACACCTTC
CASNRDRGVLGYTF
>.|TRBJ2-1|TRBV4-3|13|.
TGCGCCAGCAGCCCCCGGCACTACAATGAGCAGTTCTTC
CASSPRHYNEQFF
>.|TRBJ1-2|TRBV28|11|.
TGTGCCAGCTCCACTGACTATGGCTACACCTTC
CASSTDYGYTF
>.|TRBJ2-5|TRBV4-1|14|.
TGCGCCAGCAGCCATAGCGGCAGGGAAGAGACCCAGTACTTC
CASSHSGREETQYF
>.|TRBJ2-3|TRBV6-5|15|.
TGTGCCAGCAGTTCCCTGACAGTCCTTTCGGATACGCAGTATTTT
CASSSLTVLSDTQYF
>once|TRBJ1-1|TRBV7-3|15|TRBD1
TGTGCCAGCAGCCCGCTCGCAGGGGGCTTCCCTGAAGCTTTCTTT
CASSPLAGGFPEAFF
>.|TRBJ2-7|TRBV28|14|.
TGTGCCAGCAGTTTATGGGGGGGCGGGAACGAGCAGTACTTC
CASSLWGGGNEQYF
>.|TRBJ2-7|TRBV18|13|TRBD2
TGTGCCAGCTCCGGGGGGATTTCCTACGAGCAGTACTTC
CASSGGISYEQYF
>.|TRBJ2-1|TRBV7-9|16|.
TGTGCCAGCAGCTCACGACTCGCGAGCTCCTACAATGAGCAGTTCTTC
CASSSRLASSYNEQFF
>few|TRBJ2-1|TRBV11-2|14|.
TGTGCCAGCAGCCCCAGGCACGCCTACAATGAGCAGTTCTTC
CASSPRHAYNEQFF
>.|TRBJ1-1|TRBV11-2|16|.
TGTGCCAGCAGCCCCCTCGTGGCCGCACCACCCACTGAAGCTTTCTTT
CASSPLVAAPPTEAFF
>.|TRBJ2-1|TRBV25-1|13|.
TGTGCCAGCAGTGAATATGGGTTAGATGAGCAGTTCTTC
CASSEYGLDEQFF
>.|TRBJ2-3|TRBV7-3|13|.
TGTGCCAGCAGCCTACTGAGCCAGGATACGCAGTATTTT
CASSLLSQDTQYF
>once|TRBJ1-6|TRBV7-2|15|TRBD1
TGTGCCAGCAGCCCCTCGACAGGGCATAATTCACCCCTCCACTTT
CASSPSTGHNSPLHF
>once|TRBJ2-5|TRBV12-3/TRBV12-4|13|TRBD1
TGTGCCAGCTGCGACAGGGACCAAGAGACCCAGTACTTC
CASCDRDQETQYF
>.|TRBJ2-7|TRBV4-3|16|.
TGCGCCAGCAGCCAAGATGTAGGGGCAGGAGGCTACGAGCAGTACTTC
CASSQDVGAGGYEQYF
>.|TRBJ2-4|TRBV14|13|.
TGTGCCAGCAGCCAAGCTGGGACCGACATTCAGTACTTC
CASSQAGTDIQYF
>.|TRBJ1-1|TRBV25-1|15|TRBD1
TGTGCCAGCAGCATACAGGGGGCGAGGAACACTGAAGCTTTCTTT
CASSIQGARNTEAFF
>.|TRBJ1-2|TRBV28|12|.
TGTGCCAGCACCAAAAAACCCTATGGCTACACCTTC
CASTKKPYGYTF
>.|TRBJ1-1|TRBV27|13|.
TGTGCCAGCAGTCCCAGGGAGAACACTGAAGCTTTCTTT
CASSPRENTEAFF
>few|TRBJ2-7|TRBV5-1|14|.
TGCGCCAGCAGCCCTGGGACTCTCTCCTACGAGCAGTACTTC
CASSPGTLSYEQYF
>.|TRBJ1-4|TRBV30|13|.
TGTGCCTGGAGTGTATTGCGGGTTGAAAAACTGTTTTTT
CAWSVLRVEKLFF
>.|TRBJ1-3|TRBV7-2|16|.
TGTGCCAGCAGCTCCCGGGACGGTGCTTGGTTAAGTACCATATATTTT
CASSSRDGAWLSTIYF
>.|TRBJ2-3|TRBV28|19|.
TGTGCCAGCAGTTTATTCCCACCGACTGGTCCCCACCACACAGATACGCAGTATTTT
CASSLFPPTGPHHTDTQYF
>.|TRBJ2-5|TRBV6-2/TRBV6-3|16|TRBD1
TGTGCCAGCAGTTACCCCCGGGACAGCCTCCAAGAGACCCAGTACTTC
CASSYPRDSLQETQYF